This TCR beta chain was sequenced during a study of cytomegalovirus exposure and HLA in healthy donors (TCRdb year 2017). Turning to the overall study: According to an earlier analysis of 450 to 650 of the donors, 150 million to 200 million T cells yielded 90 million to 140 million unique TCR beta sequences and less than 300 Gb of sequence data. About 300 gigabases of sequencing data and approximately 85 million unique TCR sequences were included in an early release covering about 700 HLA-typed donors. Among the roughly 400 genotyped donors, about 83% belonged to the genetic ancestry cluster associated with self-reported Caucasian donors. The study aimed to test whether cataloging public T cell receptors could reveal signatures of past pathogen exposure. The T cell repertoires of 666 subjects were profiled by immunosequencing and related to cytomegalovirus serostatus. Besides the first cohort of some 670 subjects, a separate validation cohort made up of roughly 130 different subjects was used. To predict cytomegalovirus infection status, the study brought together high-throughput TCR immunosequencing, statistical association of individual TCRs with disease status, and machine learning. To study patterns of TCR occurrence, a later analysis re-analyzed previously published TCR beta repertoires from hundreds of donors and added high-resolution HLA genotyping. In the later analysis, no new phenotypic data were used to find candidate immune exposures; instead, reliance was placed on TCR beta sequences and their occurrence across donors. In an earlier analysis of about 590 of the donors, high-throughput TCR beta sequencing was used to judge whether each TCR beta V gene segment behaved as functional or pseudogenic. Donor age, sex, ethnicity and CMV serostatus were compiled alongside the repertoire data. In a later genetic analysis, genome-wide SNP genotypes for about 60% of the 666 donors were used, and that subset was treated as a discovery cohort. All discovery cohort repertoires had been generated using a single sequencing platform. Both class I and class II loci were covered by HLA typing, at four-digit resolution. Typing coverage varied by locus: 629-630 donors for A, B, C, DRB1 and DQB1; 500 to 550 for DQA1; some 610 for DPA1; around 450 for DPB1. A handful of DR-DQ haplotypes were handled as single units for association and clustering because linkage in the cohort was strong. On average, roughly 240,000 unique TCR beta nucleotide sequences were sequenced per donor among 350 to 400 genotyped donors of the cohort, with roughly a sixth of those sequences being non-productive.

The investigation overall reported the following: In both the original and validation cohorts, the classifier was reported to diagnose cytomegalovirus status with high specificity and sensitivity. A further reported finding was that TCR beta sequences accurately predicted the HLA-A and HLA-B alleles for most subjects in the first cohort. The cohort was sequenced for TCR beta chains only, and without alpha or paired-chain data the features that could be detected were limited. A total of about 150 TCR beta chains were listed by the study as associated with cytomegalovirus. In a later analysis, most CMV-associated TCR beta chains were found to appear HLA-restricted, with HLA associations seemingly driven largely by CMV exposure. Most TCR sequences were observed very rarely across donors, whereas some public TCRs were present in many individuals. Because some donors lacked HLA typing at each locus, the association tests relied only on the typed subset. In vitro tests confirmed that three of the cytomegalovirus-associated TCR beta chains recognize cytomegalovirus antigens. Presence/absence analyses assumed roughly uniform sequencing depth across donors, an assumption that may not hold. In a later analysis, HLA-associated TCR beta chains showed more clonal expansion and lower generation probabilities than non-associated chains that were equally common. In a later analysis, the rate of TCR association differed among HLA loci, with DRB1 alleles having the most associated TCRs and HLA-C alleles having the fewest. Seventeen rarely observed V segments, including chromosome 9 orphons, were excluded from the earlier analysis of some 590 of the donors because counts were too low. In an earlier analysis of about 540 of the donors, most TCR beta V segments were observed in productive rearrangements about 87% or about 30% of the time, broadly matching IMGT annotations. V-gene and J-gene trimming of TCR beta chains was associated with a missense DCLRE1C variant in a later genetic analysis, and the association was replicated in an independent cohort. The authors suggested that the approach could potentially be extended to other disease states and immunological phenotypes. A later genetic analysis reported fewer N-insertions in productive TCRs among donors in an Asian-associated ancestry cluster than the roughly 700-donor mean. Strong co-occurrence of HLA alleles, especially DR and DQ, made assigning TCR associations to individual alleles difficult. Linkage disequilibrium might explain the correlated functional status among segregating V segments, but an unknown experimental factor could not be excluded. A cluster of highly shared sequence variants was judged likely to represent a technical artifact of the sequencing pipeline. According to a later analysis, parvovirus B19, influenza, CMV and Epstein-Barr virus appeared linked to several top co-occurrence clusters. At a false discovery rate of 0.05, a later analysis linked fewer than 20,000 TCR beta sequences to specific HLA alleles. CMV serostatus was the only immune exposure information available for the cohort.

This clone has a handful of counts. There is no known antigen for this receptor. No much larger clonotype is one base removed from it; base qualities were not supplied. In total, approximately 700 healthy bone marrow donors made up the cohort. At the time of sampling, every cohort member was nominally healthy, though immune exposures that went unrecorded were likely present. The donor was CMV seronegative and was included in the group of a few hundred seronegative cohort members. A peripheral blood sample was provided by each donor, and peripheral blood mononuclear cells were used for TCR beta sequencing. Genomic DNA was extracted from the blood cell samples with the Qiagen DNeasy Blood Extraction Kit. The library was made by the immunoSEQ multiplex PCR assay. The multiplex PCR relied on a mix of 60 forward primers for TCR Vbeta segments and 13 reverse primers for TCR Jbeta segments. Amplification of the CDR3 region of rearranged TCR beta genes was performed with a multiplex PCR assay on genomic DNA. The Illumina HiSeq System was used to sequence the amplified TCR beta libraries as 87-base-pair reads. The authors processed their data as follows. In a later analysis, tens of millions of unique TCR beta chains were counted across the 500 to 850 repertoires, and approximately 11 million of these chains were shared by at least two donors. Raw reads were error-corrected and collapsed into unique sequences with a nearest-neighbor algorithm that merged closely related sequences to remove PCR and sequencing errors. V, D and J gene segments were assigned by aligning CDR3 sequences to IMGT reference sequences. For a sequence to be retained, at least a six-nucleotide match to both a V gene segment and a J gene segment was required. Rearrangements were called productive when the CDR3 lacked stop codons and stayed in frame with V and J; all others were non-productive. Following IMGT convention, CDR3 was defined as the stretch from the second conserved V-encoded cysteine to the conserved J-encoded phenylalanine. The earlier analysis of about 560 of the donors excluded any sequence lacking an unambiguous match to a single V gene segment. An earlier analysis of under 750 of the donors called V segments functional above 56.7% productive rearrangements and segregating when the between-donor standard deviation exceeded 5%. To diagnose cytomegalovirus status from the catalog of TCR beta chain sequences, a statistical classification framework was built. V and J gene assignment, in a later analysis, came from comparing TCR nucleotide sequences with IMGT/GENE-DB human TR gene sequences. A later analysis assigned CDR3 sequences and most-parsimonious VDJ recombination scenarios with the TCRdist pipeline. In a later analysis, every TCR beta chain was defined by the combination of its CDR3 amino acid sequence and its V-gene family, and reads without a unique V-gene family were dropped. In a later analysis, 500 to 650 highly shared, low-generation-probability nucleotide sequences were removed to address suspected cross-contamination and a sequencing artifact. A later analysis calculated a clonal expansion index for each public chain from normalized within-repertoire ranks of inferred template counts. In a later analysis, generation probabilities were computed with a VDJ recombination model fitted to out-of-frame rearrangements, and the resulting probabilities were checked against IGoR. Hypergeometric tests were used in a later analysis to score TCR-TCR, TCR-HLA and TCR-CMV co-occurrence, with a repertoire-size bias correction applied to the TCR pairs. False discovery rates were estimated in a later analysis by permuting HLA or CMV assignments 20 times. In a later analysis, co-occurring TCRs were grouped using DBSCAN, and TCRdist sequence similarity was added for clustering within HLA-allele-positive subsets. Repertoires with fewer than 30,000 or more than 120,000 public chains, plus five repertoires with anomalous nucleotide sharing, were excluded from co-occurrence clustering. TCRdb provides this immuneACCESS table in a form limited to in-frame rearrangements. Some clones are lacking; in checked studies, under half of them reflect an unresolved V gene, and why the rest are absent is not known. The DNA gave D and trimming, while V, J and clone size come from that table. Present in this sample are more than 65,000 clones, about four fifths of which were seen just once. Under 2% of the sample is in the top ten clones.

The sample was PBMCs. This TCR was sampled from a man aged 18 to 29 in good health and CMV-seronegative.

The bases read TGTGCCAGCAGCTTAGCGATGGTAGGGGCCAGCGCTGAAGCTTTCTTT. Its protein is CASSLAMVGASAEAFF. The chain couples TRBV7-2 to TRBJ1-1; the D segment could be TRBD1, given 5 matching bases. CDR1 and CDR2 are read off the germline V gene as SGHTA and FQGNSA. V lost 0 bases and J lost 6 bases; the stretch between them is 17 bases long. Measured from the cysteine to the phenylalanine, the CDR3 is 16 residues long. The read is trimmed to its CDR3 DNA, 48 bases read in frame from base 1. Here the CDR3 is joined to the reference TRBV7-2 and TRBJ1-1 genes, and the full variable domain is: GAGVSQSPSNKVTEKGKDVELRCDPISGHTALYWYRQSLGQGLEFLIYFQGNSAPDKSGLPSDRFSAERTGGSVSTLTIQRTQQEDSAVYLCASSLAMVGASAEAFFGQGTRLTVV.